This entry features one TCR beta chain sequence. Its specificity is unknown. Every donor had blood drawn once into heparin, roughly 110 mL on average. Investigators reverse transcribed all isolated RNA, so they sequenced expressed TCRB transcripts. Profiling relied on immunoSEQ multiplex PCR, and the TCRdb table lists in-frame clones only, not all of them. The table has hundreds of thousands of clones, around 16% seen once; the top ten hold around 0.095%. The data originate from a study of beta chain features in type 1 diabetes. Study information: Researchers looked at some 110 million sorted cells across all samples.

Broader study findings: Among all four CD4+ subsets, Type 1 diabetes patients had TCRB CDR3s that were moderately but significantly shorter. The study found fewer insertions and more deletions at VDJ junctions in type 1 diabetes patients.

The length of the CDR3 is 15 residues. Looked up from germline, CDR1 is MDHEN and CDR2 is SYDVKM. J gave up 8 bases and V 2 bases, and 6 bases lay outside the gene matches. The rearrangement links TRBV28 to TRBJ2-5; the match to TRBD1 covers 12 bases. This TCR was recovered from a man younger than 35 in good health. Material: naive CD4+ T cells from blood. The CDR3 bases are TGTGCCAGCAGTTTACCGGGACAGGGGGCGCACACCCAGTACTTC. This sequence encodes CASSLPGQGAHTQYF.